The 21 T cell receptor beta chains reported below all come from one sample, sequenced in a study of OX40 agonist ivuxolimab in advanced cancers. The data were produced by immunoSEQ multiplex PCR, yet TCRdb's version contains in-frame clones alone and is incomplete. The sample has about 70,000 clones; more than 90% are singletons. This specimen was CD4+ or CD8+ T cells sorted from blood, taken in a trial of the OX40 agonist ivuxolimab. These TCRs come from an adult with an advanced solid tumor such as melanoma, head and neck, liver or kidney cancer.

The chain couples TRBV4-3 to TRBJ2-1, with TRBD2 matching over 9 bases. This CDR3 has 17 amino acids. After removal of 0 bases from V and 7 bases from J, the junction contained 10 bases not matched to a gene. Germline loops: CDR1 LGHNA, CDR2 YSLEER. CDR3 sequence: CASSQDLGSGSRNEQFF. The CDR3 DNA reads TGCGCCAGCAGCCAAGATCTAGGTAGCGGGAGTAGGAATGAGCAGTTCTTC.

This clone was seen more than once but under ten times. This chain links TRBV4-2 with TRBJ2-7; 12 bases map to TRBD2. This CDR3 has 14 residues. V was clipped by 5 bases and J by 6 bases; unmatched bases: 5. Germline V lookup: CDR1 LGHNA, CDR2 YNFKEQ. The CDR3 is CASSTSGRMAEQYF. The CDR3 region has the DNA TGTGCCAGCAGCACTAGCGGGAGGATGGCCGAGCAGTACTTC.

The J gene is TRBJ2-3, the V gene TRBV29-1, with no clear D. The germline V gene encodes CDR1 SQVTM and CDR2 ANQGSEA. This CDR3 has 13 amino acids. The chain's CDR3 is CSSVSLLPDTQYF. DNA for the CDR3: TGCAGTTCCGTTAGCCTCCTCCCAGATACGCAGTATTTT.

This chain links TRBV7-3 with TRBJ2-3, with D maybe TRBD1 (6 bases). Per the germline V gene, CDR1 is SGHTA and CDR2 is FQGTGA. The CDR3 extends over 16 amino acids. V was pared by 6 bases and J by 3 bases, with 19 bases between. DNA for the CDR3: TGTGCCAGCAGGTCACCAAAGGAACAGGGAACAGATACGCAGTATTTT. Protein product: CASRSPKEQGTDTQYF.

This chain joins TRBV2 and TRBJ2-1; 10 bases line up with TRBD2. The CDR3 is 13 residues long. V gave up 5 bases and J gave up 8 bases; unmatched junction bases: 3. Germline V gene lookup returns CDR1 SNHLY and CDR2 FYNNEI. CDR3 region: CASSTSGIDEQFF. The DNA of the CDR3 is TGTGCCAGCAGTACTAGCGGGATCGATGAGCAGTTCTTC.

This clone was counted once. This chain connects TRBV9 to TRBJ2-1; D might be TRBD1 (6 bases). The CDR3 spans 15 residues. Germline values: CDR1 SGDLS, CDR2 YYNGEE. With 4 bases removed from V and 4 bases from J, the gap between germline ends came to 15 bases. The CDR3 bases are TGTGCCAGCAGCACCACCGGGACAACTTACAATGAGCAGTTCTTC. Its protein product is CASSTTGTTYNEQFF. The full variable domain, its missing parts supplied by reference TRBV9 and TRBJ2-1, is DSGVTQTPKHLITATGQRVTLRCSPRSGDLSVYWYQQSLDQGLQFLIQYYNGEERAKGNILERFSAQQFPDLHSELNLSSLELGDSALYFCASSTTGTTYNEQFFGPGTRLTVL.

The chain joins TRBV28 to TRBJ2-3; 9 nucleotides agree with TRBD2. This CDR3 is built from 17 residues. Trimming took 6 bases from V and 3 from J; bases not matched to a gene: 13. From germline, CDR1 is MDHEN and CDR2 SYDVKM. The CDR3 here is CASRAPLAGDSTDTQYF. In DNA form, the CDR3 reads TGTGCCAGCAGAGCTCCCTTAGCGGGAGACTCAACAGATACGCAGTATTTT.

This rearrangement joins TRBV19 to TRBJ2-5, with 9 nucleotides matching TRBD2. Germline V gene lookup returns CDR1 LNHDA and CDR2 SQIVND (reference sequence). V was pared by 2 bases and J by 2 bases, with 6 bases of the junction left unmatched. The CDR3 contains 16 residues. The chain's CDR3 is CASSILKAGGQETQYF. The CDR3, as DNA: TGTGCCAGTAGTATACTCAAAGCGGGAGGACAAGAGACCCAGTACTTC.

The chain links TRBV5-1 to TRBJ1-1, with TRBD1 as a possible D gene (5 bases). The CDR3 is 13 amino acids. CDR1 is SGHRS and CDR2 is YFSETQ in the germline V gene. V was cut by 5 bases and J by 4 bases, with 12 bases left in between. This chain's CDR3 is CASRRDPFTEAFF. For the CDR3, the DNA is TGCGCCAGCAGGCGGGACCCGTTCACTGAAGCTTTCTTT.

The chain joins TRBV7-9 to TRBJ2-7; D call uncertain. CDR1 and CDR2 from the germline V gene are SEHNR and FQNEAQ (reference sequence). The CDR3 is 12 amino acids. Trimming cost V 5 bases and J 7 bases, with 12 bases left between them. The CDR3 is CASSRPFGEQYF. In DNA, the CDR3 is TGTGCCAGCAGCCGGCCTTTTGGGGAGCAGTACTTC.

V and J are TRBV6-1 and TRBJ2-5, with D unresolved. The V and J ends lost 4 bases and 3 bases respectively, with 9 bases between them. CDR1 is MNHNS and CDR2 is SASEGT in the germline V gene. CDR3 length equals 13 residues. CDR3 sequence: CASSGSRKETQYF. CDR3 DNA sequence: TGTGCCAGCAGTGGGAGCAGAAAAGAGACCCAGTACTTC.

The genes are TRBV7-9 and TRBJ1-2, with D maybe TRBD1 (5 bases). The CDR3 loop spans 12 amino acids. V was shortened by 8 bases and J by 6 bases, with 13 bases between the two germline ends. In germline, CDR1 is SEHNR, CDR2 FQNEAQ (reference sequence). The DNA of the CDR3 is TGTGCCAGCGCCGGGGGGGTAGATGGCTACACCTTC. Encoded protein: CASAGGVDGYTF. The entire variable domain, with the rest obtained from reference TRBV7-9 and TRBJ1-2, is as follows: DTGVSQNPRHKITKRGQNVTFRCDPISEHNRLYWYRQTLGQGPEFLTYFQNEAQLEKSRLLSDRFSAERPKGSFSTLEIQRTEQGDSAMYLCASAGGVDGYTFGSGTRLTVV.

The chain uses TRBV28 and TRBJ2-5; TRBD2 aligns across 7 bases. CDR3 length: 14 amino acids. With 8 bases clipped from V and 5 bases from J, the junction kept 11 bases outside the gene matches. In germline, CDR1 is MDHEN, CDR2 SYDVKM. The CDR3 DNA follows: TGTGCCAGCGAGAAGGGAGGGCCGGGGGAGACCCAGTACTTC. Translated: CASEKGGPGETQYF.

Concerning this clone: Other nucleotide sequences from this sample produce the same CDR3. The rearrangement uses TRBV6-6 and TRBJ2-3; D not certain. V shed 5 bases and J shed 0 bases, with 6 bases lying between them. Germline V CDR1 and CDR2: MNHNY, SVGAGI (reference sequence). The CDR3 runs to 13 residues. The CDR3 protein is CASSPDSTDTQYF. DNA of the CDR3: TGTGCCAGCAGTCCGGACAGCACAGATACGCAGTATTTT.

The rearrangement joins TRBV4-3 to TRBJ2-3, with D unresolved. The CDR3 contains 16 residues. Germline lookup yields CDR1 LGHNA and CDR2 YSLEER. Trimming shortened V by 3 bases and J by 4 bases, and 17 bases separated the two germline ends. CDR3 DNA: TGCGCCAGCAGCCAGCGAACTCCCCCAAGTTCAGATACGCAGTATTTT. Amino acids: CASSQRTPPSSDTQYF.

V is TRBV9 and J is TRBJ2-1, with 13 bases lining up with TRBD2. CDR3 length: 15 residues. After removal of 3 bases from V and 8 bases from J, the junction contained 5 bases not matched to a gene. Germline V lookup: CDR1 SGDLS, CDR2 YYNGEE. CDR3 DNA sequence: TGTGCCAGCAGCGACACTAGCGGGAGGGTGGATGAGCAGTTCTTC. Protein: CASSDTSGRVDEQFF.

For the CDR3, the DNA is TGCAGTGCTACGGGGCAGCAGTACTTC. Translating it yields CSATGQQYF. The J gene is TRBJ2-7, the V gene TRBV20-1; perhaps D is TRBD1 or TRBD2 (5 bases each). Trimming took off 4 bases at V and 8 bases at J, with 6 bases between the two ends. Germline lookup yields CDR1 DFQATT and CDR2 SNEGSKA (reference sequence). The CDR3 length is 9 residues.

The chain couples TRBV20-1 to TRBJ1-2; tentatively, D is TRBD1 (5 bases). The CDR3 has 11 residues. CDR1 DFQATT and CDR2 SNEGSKA come from the germline V gene (reference sequence). V lost 3 bases and J 6 bases, leaving 8 bases between the germline ends. The CDR3 here is CSARTRDGYTF. The CDR3 coding sequence is TGCAGTGCTAGGACCAGGGATGGCTACACCTTC.

The CDR3 DNA sequence: TGCGCCAGCAGCTTGGAGGCTATAGATACGCAGTATTTT. It yields the protein CASSLEAIDTQYF. This chain connects TRBV5-1 to TRBJ2-3; D call uncertain. The CDR3 runs to 13 residues. The germline gives CDR1 SGHRS, CDR2 YFSETQ. V lost 0 bases and J lost 5, with 7 bases in between. The full variable domain, in which reference TRBV5-1 and TRBJ2-3 provide the parts outside the CDR3, is KAGVTQTPRYLIKTRGQQVTLSCSPISGHRSVSWYQQTPGQGLQFLFEYFSETQRNKGNFPGRFSGRQFSNSRSEMNVSTLELGDSALYLCASSLEAIDTQYFGPGTRLTVL.

This clone was detected only once. The chain links TRBV18 to TRBJ2-3; D is undetermined. CDR3 length equals 14 residues. Germline V gives CDR1 KGHSH, CDR2 LQKENI. V was cut by 3 bases and J by 0 bases, with 7 bases left in between. In DNA, the CDR3 is TGTGCCAGCTCACCTTTATCTAGCACAGATACGCAGTATTTT. Protein sequence: CASSPLSSTDTQYF. The full variable domain, completed using reference TRBV18 and TRBJ2-3, is NAGVMQNPRHLVRRRGQEARLRCSPMKGHSHVYWYRQLPEEGLKFMVYLQKENIIDESGMPKERFSAEFPKEGPSILRIQQVVRGDSAAYFCASSPLSSTDTQYFGPGTRLTVL.

CDR3 bases: TGTGCCAGCAGTCGACAGGCGAACACTGAAGCTTTCTTT. It is translated as CASSRQANTEAFF. The chain combines TRBV28 with TRBJ1-1; TRBD1 is a possible D gene (6 bases). The CDR3 consists of 13 residues. Trimming took off 5 bases at V and 1 base at J, with 8 bases between the two ends. The germline CDR1 and CDR2 sequences are MDHEN and SYDVKM.